This T cell receptor (beta chain) comes out of a study of beta chain features in type 1 diabetes. This clone was observed a few times. Antigen unknown. The CDR3 runs to 11 residues. V gave up 7 bases and J gave up 8 bases, with 14 bases separating them. From germline, CDR1 is SQVTM and CDR2 ANQGSEA. Reverse transcribing all isolated RNA meant expressed TCRB transcripts were sequenced. Only in-frame clones appear in the TCRdb table, and some are missing; sequencing was by immunoSEQ multiplex PCR. The top ten clones hold about 2% of a sample with approximately 60,000 clones, roughly three fifths of them seen once. One heparinised blood draw, averaging about 120 mL, came from each donor. CD4+ cells of the naive, central memory, regulatory and stem cell-like memory types were sorted via CD45RO/CCR7/CD25/CD127/CD95/CD27. Study observations and caveats: Whether HLA type influences TCRB rearrangement remained unresolved here. PCR may have favored shorter templates equally in patients and controls.

Sequenced material: Tregs from blood. The chain carries TRBV29-1 and TRBJ1-2; D call uncertain. The receptor was isolated from a woman between 18 and 29 years old in good health. CDR3: CSADGERGYTF. The CDR3 nucleotides read TGCAGCGCAGATGGGGAGCGCGGCTACACCTTC.